Sequencing of this T cell receptor (beta chain) was carried out in a study of siplizumab effects on memory and regulatory T cells. In the case of this clone: Its matching antigen is unknown.

The study's findings and limits: Assignment of a naive or memory phenotype failed for roughly 75-95% of the proliferating CD4+ or CD8+ clones. Confirmatory evidence of suppressive function in proliferating siplizumab-culture Tregs was not obtained. The mean Treg-derived percentage of mappable alloreactive CD4+ clones was 55% to 80% with siplizumab compared with approximately 28% in controls.

Repertoires were generated with immunoSEQ multiplex PCR, while TCRdb's copy carries only in-frame clones and drops some. In the table there are approximately 94,000 clones, 85% to 95% of which are singletons. This CDR3 has 13 residues. Germline lookup yields CDR1 SEHNR and CDR2 FQNEAQ (reference sequence). The V and J ends lost 2 bases and 2 bases respectively, with 7 bases between them. The V and J genes are TRBV7-9 and TRBJ2-7; the D is unclear. The clonotype originates from a human donor in good health. The source material was non-Treg CD4+ T cells sorted from blood. CDR3 residues: CASSLITAYEQYF. The CDR3 nucleotides read TGTGCCAGCAGCTTAATCACCGCCTACGAGCAGTACTTC. The variable domain in full, with the rest retrieved from reference TRBV7-9 and TRBJ2-7, is DTGVSQNPRHKITKRGQNVTFRCDPISEHNRLYWYRQTLGQGPEFLTYFQNEAQLEKSRLLSDRFSAERPKGSFSTLEIQRTEQGDSAMYLCASSLITAYEQYFGPGTRLTVT.